Listed below are T cell receptor beta chains from one sample, sequenced in a study of control samples from healthy donors and cancer patients. The method was immunoSEQ multiplex PCR; TCRdb's version includes in-frame clones alone and lacks a portion of them. The sample includes about 60,000 clones, approximately 85% of them seen just once. Sample: blood. The receptors were sampled from a man in his forties in good health. Each CDR3 is given with its conserved first and last residue. D genes are given only for firm matches. Only some rows state a clone size, as once, few, many or a class for expanded clones.

>NA|15|TRBJ1-2|medium-sized|TRBV7-9
CASSLAYVEGYGYTF
TGTGCCAGCAGCTTAGCCTACGTAGAGGGCTATGGCTACACCTTC
>NA|13|TRBJ1-2|NA|TRBV3-1/TRBV3-2
CASSQPPWYGYTF
TGTGCCAGCAGCCAACCTCCTTGGTATGGCTACACCTTC
>NA|15|TRBJ1-1|NA|TRBV7-8
CASSLGLGGNTEAFF
TGTGCCAGCAGCTTAGGACTCGGGGGGAACACTGAAGCTTTCTTT
>NA|15|TRBJ2-3|NA|TRBV5-6
CASSLLGVGTDTQYF
TGTGCCAGCAGCTTACTAGGGGTGGGCACAGATACGCAGTATTTT
>NA|13|TRBJ1-6|few|TRBV11-3
CASGVGGNSPLHF
TGTGCCAGCGGTGTCGGGGGAAATTCACCCCTCCACTTT
>NA|13|TRBJ2-2|NA|TRBV6-5
CASRLSHPGELFF
TGTGCCAGCAGACTAAGCCACCCCGGGGAGCTGTTTTTT
>TRBD1|15|TRBJ1-5|NA|TRBV6-5
CASSTNRGGNQPQHF
TGTGCCAGCAGTACCAACAGGGGCGGTAATCAGCCCCAGCATTTT
>NA|12|TRBJ2-7|once|TRBV28
CASSLQGYEQYF
TGTGCCAGCAGTTTACAGGGCTACGAGCAGTACTTC
>NA|15|TRBJ2-2|once|TRBV7-3
CASSLTRIGTGELFF
TGTGCCAGCAGCTTGACTAGGATTGGCACCGGGGAGCTGTTTTTT
>NA|14|TRBJ1-1|NA|TRBV7-9
CASSFRAGDTEAFF
TGTGCCAGCAGCTTCCGGGCGGGGGACACTGAAGCTTTCTTT
>TRBD1|14|TRBJ1-5|few|TRBV19
CASSTDRPHQPQHF
TGTGCCAGTAGTACGGACAGGCCCCACCAGCCCCAGCATTTT
>TRBD1|16|TRBJ1-2|once|TRBV6-5
CASSYSGTGGFYGYTF
TGTGCCAGCAGTTACTCGGGGACAGGGGGCTTCTATGGCTACACCTTC
>NA|12|TRBJ1-1|NA|TRBV3-1/TRBV3-2
CASSQSRTEAFF
TGTGCCAGCAGCCAAAGCAGGACTGAAGCTTTCTTT
>TRBD2|17|TRBJ2-3|NA|TRBV3-1/TRBV3-2
CASSPPSAGGDTDTQYF
TGTGCCAGCAGCCCGCCCTCGGCGGGGGGGGATACAGATACGCAGTATTTT
>NA|14|TRBJ2-6|once|TRBV28
CASSPASGANVLTF
TGTGCCAGCAGCCCAGCCTCTGGGGCCAACGTCCTGACTTTC
>NA|13|TRBJ1-5|NA|TRBV5-5
CASSFGTNQPQHF
TGTGCCAGCAGCTTCGGGACGAATCAGCCCCAGCATTTT
>NA|14|TRBJ2-1|NA|TRBV28
CASSSIAEAHEQFF
TGTGCCAGCAGTTCCATAGCGGAAGCACATGAGCAGTTCTTC
>NA|13|TRBJ1-1|NA|TRBV28
CASTPFGATEAFF
TGTGCCAGCACCCCATTTGGGGCCACTGAAGCTTTCTTT
>TRBD1|17|TRBJ2-6|NA|TRBV4-3
CASSQATDRAGANVLTF
TGCGCCAGCAGCCAAGCCACCGACAGGGCTGGGGCCAACGTCCTGACTTTC
>NA|15|TRBJ2-5|NA|TRBV7-9
CASSPGASDVETQYF
TGTGCCAGCAGCCCGGGGGCCAGCGATGTCGAGACCCAGTACTTC
>TRBD2|15|TRBJ2-7|NA|TRBV7-8
CASSLDTSGSYEQYF
TGTGCCAGCAGCTTAGACACTAGCGGCTCCTACGAGCAGTACTTC
>TRBD1|18|TRBJ2-1|NA|TRBV5-1
CASSFMRDRGGGYNEQFF
TGCGCCAGCAGCTTCATGCGGGACAGGGGAGGGGGCTACAATGAGCAGTTCTTC
>NA|13|TRBJ1-1|NA|TRBV7-2
CASSLDRNTEAFF
TGTGCCAGCAGCCTTGATCGGAACACTGAAGCTTTCTTT
>TRBD1|18|TRBJ1-1|NA|TRBV18
CASSPPFQGAAGNTEAFF
TGTGCCAGCTCACCACCGTTTCAGGGGGCAGCGGGGAACACTGAAGCTTTCTTT
>NA|16|TRBJ2-3|NA|TRBV9
CASSVASGISTDTQYF
TGTGCCAGCAGCGTAGCCTCAGGGATTAGCACAGATACGCAGTATTTT
>NA|16|TRBJ2-7|NA|TRBV5-1
CASSLNAPPGVYEQYF
TGCGCCAGCAGCTTAAACGCCCCCCCTGGGGTCTACGAGCAGTACTTC
>NA|15|TRBJ2-3|once|TRBV4-3
CASSLADTSTDTQYF
TGCGCCAGCAGCCTAGCGGACACTAGCACAGATACGCAGTATTTT
>TRBD1|13|TRBJ2-7|NA|TRBV6-5
CASKQGARYEQYF
TGTGCCAGCAAGCAGGGGGCCCGCTACGAGCAGTACTTC
>TRBD2|15|TRBJ2-1|once|TRBV7-2
CASSWGLAAHNEQFF
TGTGCCAGCAGCTGGGGACTAGCGGCCCACAATGAGCAGTTCTTC
>NA|14|TRBJ1-4|NA|TRBV9
CASSVGGAYEKLFF
TGTGCCAGCAGCGTAGGGGGCGCATATGAAAAACTGTTTTTT
>NA|15|TRBJ1-1|NA|TRBV18
CASSPRLGGDTEAFF
TGTGCCAGCTCACCAAGGCTAGGGGGGGACACTGAAGCTTTCTTT
>TRBD1|19|TRBJ1-5|NA|TRBV7-9
CASSSIGQGEERGGQPQHF
TGTGCCAGCAGCTCTATCGGACAGGGGGAGGAGAGAGGCGGTCAGCCCCAGCATTTT